Given below is one TCR beta chain in context. Its specificity is unknown. This table comes from immunoSEQ multiplex PCR, and its TCRdb copy is limited to in-frame clones, with some not included. The sample consists of 140,000 to 150,000 clones, roughly 91% of them appearing once. The sample belongs to a study of T cell responses to AZD1222 COVID-19 vaccine. Study results and caveats: Donor demographics were predominantly white British with a female majority; clonal diversity may be underestimated. Repertoires were obtained only post-peak T cell response. Increased Spike-specific TCR breadth and depth were observed after two AZD1222 doses.

CDR3 length equals 12 residues. V was cut by 3 bases and J by 2 bases, with 2 bases left in between. CDR1 LGHNA and CDR2 YNFKEQ come from the germline V gene. The chain is built from TRBV4-2 and TRBJ1-5, with no clear D. The receptor was isolated from an adult in good health. Sequences were derived from peripheral blood, sampled on day 0 of AZD1222 vaccination. CDR3 sequence reads: CASSQGNQPQHF. The CDR3 nucleotides are TGTGCCAGCAGCCAGGGCAATCAGCCCCAGCATTTT.